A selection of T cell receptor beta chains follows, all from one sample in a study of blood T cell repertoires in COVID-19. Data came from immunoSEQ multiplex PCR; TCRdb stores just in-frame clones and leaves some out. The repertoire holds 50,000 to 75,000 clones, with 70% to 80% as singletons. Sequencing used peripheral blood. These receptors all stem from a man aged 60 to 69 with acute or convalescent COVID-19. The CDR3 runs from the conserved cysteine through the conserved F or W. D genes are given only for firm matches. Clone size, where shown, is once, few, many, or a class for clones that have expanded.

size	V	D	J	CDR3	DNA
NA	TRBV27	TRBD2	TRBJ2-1	CASSSSAGEGHNEQFF	TGTGCCAGCAGTTCCTCAGCGGGAGAAGGGCACAATGAGCAGTTCTTC
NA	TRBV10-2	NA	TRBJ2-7	CASGTGLSHEQYF	TGCGCCAGCGGCACAGGGTTATCCCACGAGCAGTACTTC
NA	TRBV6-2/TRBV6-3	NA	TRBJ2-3	CASSPDLGADTQYF	TGTGCCAGCAGTCCCGACCTAGGGGCAGATACGCAGTATTTT
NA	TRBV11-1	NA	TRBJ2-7	CASSFREIRYEQYF	TGTGCCAGCAGCTTCAGGGAAATAAGATACGAGCAGTACTTC
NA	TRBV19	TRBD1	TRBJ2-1	CASSSLRGSSYNEQFF	TGTGCCAGTAGTTCCCTCAGGGGGAGCTCCTACAATGAGCAGTTCTTC
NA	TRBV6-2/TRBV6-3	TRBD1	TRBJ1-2	CASSPGTVTYGYTF	TGTGCCAGCAGTCCCGGGACAGTTACCTATGGCTACACCTTC
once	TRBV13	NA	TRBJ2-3	CASSLVRSGAGLADADTQYF	TGTGCCAGCAGCTTAGTTCGGTCAGGGGCGGGGCTAGCGGATGCGGATACGCAGTATTTT
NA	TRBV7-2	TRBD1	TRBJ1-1	CASSLGAGTGKTEAFF	TGTGCCAGCAGCTTAGGAGCCGGGACAGGGAAGACTGAAGCTTTCTTT
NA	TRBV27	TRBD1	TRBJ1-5	CASSPRTGGFQPQHF	TGTGCCAGCAGTCCGCGGACAGGGGGCTTTCAGCCCCAGCATTTT
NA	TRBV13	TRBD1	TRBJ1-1	CASSSLAPSPDRGTEAFF	TGTGCCAGCAGCTCGCTTGCCCCTTCACCAGACAGGGGCACTGAAGCTTTCTTT
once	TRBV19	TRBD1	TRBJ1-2	CASSMGQLFNGYTF	TGTGCCAGTAGTATGGGACAGCTATTCAATGGCTACACCTTC
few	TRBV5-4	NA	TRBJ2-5	CASSLARETQYF	TGTGCCAGCAGCTTGGCCAGGGAGACCCAGTACTTC
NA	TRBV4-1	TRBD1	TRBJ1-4	CASSPEATGGDEKLFF	TGCGCCAGCAGCCCAGAGGCGACAGGGGGAGATGAAAAACTGTTTTTT
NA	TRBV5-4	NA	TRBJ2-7	CASSLVGRDEQYF	TGTGCCAGCAGCTTGGTGGGCCGTGACGAGCAGTACTTC
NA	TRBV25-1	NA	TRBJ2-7	CASSDHPDSPYEQYF	TGTGCCAGCAGTGATCATCCGGACAGCCCCTACGAGCAGTACTTC
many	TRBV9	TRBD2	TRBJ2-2	CASRLAVYTGELFF	TGTGCCAGTAGACTAGCGGTATACACCGGGGAGCTGTTTTTT
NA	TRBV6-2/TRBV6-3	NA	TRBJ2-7	CASSYEGFSYEQYF	TGTGCCAGCAGTTACGAGGGTTTCTCCTACGAGCAGTACTTC
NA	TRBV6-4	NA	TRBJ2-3	CASSPRGTDTQYF	TGTGCCAGCAGCCCCCGAGGCACAGATACGCAGTATTTT
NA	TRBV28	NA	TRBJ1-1	CASQSVGHLRNTEAFF	TGTGCCAGCCAGTCCGTGGGACACCTCAGGAACACTGAAGCTTTCTTT
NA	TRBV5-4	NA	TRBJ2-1	CASSSGLLSDEQFF	TGTGCCAGCAGCTCCGGTCTTCTCAGCGATGAGCAGTTCTTC
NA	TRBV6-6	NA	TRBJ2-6	CASRPGASGANVLTF	TGTGCCAGCAGACCAGGGGCGTCTGGGGCCAACGTCCTGACTTTC
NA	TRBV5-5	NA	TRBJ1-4	CASSSTAGTNEKLFF	TGTGCCAGCAGTTCTACCGCGGGCACTAATGAAAAACTGTTTTTT
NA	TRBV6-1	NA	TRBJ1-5	CASSEAGSRINQPQHF	TGTGCCAGCAGTGAAGCGGGCTCCCGGATAAATCAGCCCCAGCATTTT
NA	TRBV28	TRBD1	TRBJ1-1	CASRTLDRGDKHEAFF	TGTGCCAGCAGGACATTGGACAGGGGGGATAAACATGAAGCTTTCTTT
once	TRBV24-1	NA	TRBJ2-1	CATSDSDLGAREQFF	TGTGCCACCAGTGATTCGGACTTGGGGGCCCGGGAGCAGTTCTTC
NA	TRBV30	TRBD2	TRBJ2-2	CAWSVASGGFGELFF	TGTGCCTGGAGTGTAGCTAGCGGGGGTTTCGGGGAGCTGTTTTTT
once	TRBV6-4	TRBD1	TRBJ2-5	CASTLDRGLETQYF	TGTGCCAGCACCTTAGACAGGGGTTTGGAGACCCAGTACTTC
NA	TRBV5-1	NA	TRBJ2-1	CASSLAAGLEGDEQFF	TGCGCCAGCAGCTTGGCGGCAGGCCTAGAGGGCGATGAGCAGTTCTTC
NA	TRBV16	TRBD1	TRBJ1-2	CASSQSSPGRDSYGYTF	TGTGCCAGCAGCCAATCCTCCCCCGGGAGGGACAGCTATGGCTACACCTTC
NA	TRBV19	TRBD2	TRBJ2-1	CASSAHLAGGPRNEQFF	TGTGCCAGTAGTGCCCATCTAGCGGGAGGGCCGCGGAATGAGCAGTTCTTC
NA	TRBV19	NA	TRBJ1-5	CASSISNQPQHF	TGTGCCAGTAGTATATCGAATCAGCCCCAGCATTTT
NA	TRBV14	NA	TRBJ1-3	CASNPLGTSGNTIYF	TGTGCCAGCAACCCGCTCGGGACATCCGGAAACACCATATATTTT
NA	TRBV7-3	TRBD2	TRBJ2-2	CASSSRGGADTGELFF	TGTGCCAGCAGCTCCCGGGGAGGGGCGGACACCGGGGAGCTGTTTTTT
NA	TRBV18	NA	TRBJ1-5	CASSRQHSNQPQHF	TGTGCCAGCTCCCGACAGCATAGCAATCAGCCCCAGCATTTT
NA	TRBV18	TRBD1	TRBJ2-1	CASSPGTGGTFEQFF	TGTGCCAGCTCACCCGGGACAGGGGGGACGTTTGAGCAGTTCTTC